The rows below give T cell receptor beta chains drawn from one sample of a study of control samples from healthy donors and cancer patients. Sequencing used immunoSEQ multiplex PCR; TCRdb keeps in-frame clones, though not all of them. This sample has roughly 79,000 clones, with about four fifths found just once. Sequencing was carried out using blood. The receptors stem from a man aged 50-59 years in good health. The CDR3 runs from the conserved cysteine through the conserved F or W. D genes are given only for firm matches. Part of the rows lack a size; the others show once, few, many or a class for expanded clones.

v_call,d_call,clone_size,j_call,cdr3_nt,cdr3_aa
TRBV19,-,few,TRBJ1-1,TGTGCCAGTAGTACCGCCCAGTCTGAAGCTTTCTTT,CASSTAQSEAFF
TRBV5-1,TRBD2,-,TRBJ2-3,TGCGCCAGCGGAGGGCTAGCGGGAGGATCTGATACGCAGTATTTT,CASGGLAGGSDTQYF
TRBV5-6,TRBD1,-,TRBJ2-3,TGTGCCAGCAGCCCCGACAGGGGGTTGGGGACAGATACGCAGTATTTT,CASSPDRGLGTDTQYF
TRBV19,TRBD1,-,TRBJ1-6,TGTGCCAGTCGGGACAGGGGCCTCGGTAATTCACCCCTCCACTTT,CASRDRGLGNSPLHF
TRBV6-5,TRBD1,-,TRBJ1-1,TGTGCCAGCACTAGGGACAGGGGGCAGGAAGCTTTCTTT,CASTRDRGQEAFF
TRBV14,-,-,TRBJ1-4,TGTGCCAGCAGCACCTTAGGGGAAAGCAGGGATGAAAAACTGTTTTTT,CASSTLGESRDEKLFF
TRBV11-3,-,-,TRBJ2-2,TGTGCCAGCAGCTCGGGGGGCAGGGGTTCAGAGGAGCTGTTTTTT,CASSSGGRGSEELFF
TRBV21-1,-,-,TRBJ2-3,TGTGCCAGCAGCAAAGGGGGGAGGGGCCTGTTGGATACGCAGTATTTT,CASSKGGRGLLDTQYF
TRBV4-3,-,-,TRBJ1-2,TGCGCCAGCAGCCAAGATTGGCCCGGGGAAGATCACAGAGGCTACACCTTC,CASSQDWPGEDHRGYTF
TRBV19,-,-,TRBJ1-5,TGTGCCAGTAGTATAGGTGTTTTCCAGTATAGCAATCAGCCCCAGCATTTT,CASSIGVFQYSNQPQHF
TRBV9,-,-,TRBJ1-1,TGTGCCAGCAGCCGGGTGACAGAAAACACTGAAGCTTTCTTT,CASSRVTENTEAFF
TRBV6-6,TRBD2,-,TRBJ2-1,TGTGCCAGCAGTTACTCTCCGGGAGGGCCCTACAATGAGCAGTTCTTC,CASSYSPGGPYNEQFF
TRBV29-1,-,-,TRBJ1-2,TGCAGCGTTGTTGGCAGAAACTATGGCTACACCTTC,CSVVGRNYGYTF
TRBV10-1,TRBD1,-,TRBJ1-4,TGCGCCAGCAGGGAATATAGACAGGGGACCACTTATGCAACTAATGAAAAACTGTTTTTT,CASREYRQGTTYATNEKLFF
TRBV18,-,-,TRBJ2-7,TGTGCCAGCTCACCACCGGGAACCTCCTACGAGCAGTACTTC,CASSPPGTSYEQYF
TRBV12-3/TRBV12-4,-,-,TRBJ1-5,TGTGCCAGCAACCCGCAGGGGAATCAGCCCCAGCATTTT,CASNPQGNQPQHF
TRBV7-2,TRBD1,-,TRBJ1-1,TGTGCCAGCAGCATCCAGACAGGGGGGAACACTGAAGCTTTCTTT,CASSIQTGGNTEAFF
TRBV5-4,TRBD1,-,TRBJ2-1,TGTGCCAGCAGCCCCCCGGGACAGGATACAATGAAGCAGTTCTTC,CASSPPGQDTMKQFF
TRBV28,TRBD1,-,TRBJ1-2,TGTGCCAGCAGTCCCCCCTTGGGAGGGGGCCTGCGGGGCTACACCTTC,CASSPPLGGGLRGYTF
TRBV7-8,-,many,TRBJ1-5,TGTGCCAGCAGCTCGGACAGAAATCAGCCCCAGCATTTT,CASSSDRNQPQHF
TRBV5-4,-,-,TRBJ2-5,TGTGCCAGCAGCGCCGGCAGTGGCTTCCCAGGGGAGACCCAGTACTTC,CASSAGSGFPGETQYF
TRBV7-3,-,once,TRBJ2-6,TGTGCCAGCAACCATAACACGGAAACGGGGGCCAACGTCCTGACTTTC,CASNHNTETGANVLTF
TRBV6-5,-,-,TRBJ2-7,TGTGCCAGCAGTTCCGGACAGTCCTACGAGCAGTACTTC,CASSSGQSYEQYF